The 29 T cell receptor beta chains in this list originate from one sample, sequenced in a study of blood T cell repertoires in COVID-19. Produced via immunoSEQ multiplex PCR; TCRdb's table is partial and in-frame only. The top ten clones hold 0.76% of a sample with over 150,000 clones, 94% of them seen once. Sequencing was carried out using peripheral blood. All receptors come from a man younger than 40 with COVID-19, enrolled during active disease.

The rearrangement links TRBV4-1 to TRBJ1-5; tentative D call: TRBD1 (5 bases). Germline-derived CDR1 and CDR2 are MGHRA and YSYEKL. V was shortened by 4 bases and J by 1 base, with 14 bases between the two germline ends. This CDR3 region has 16 residues. CDR3 DNA: TGCGCCAGCAGCCCCCTGGACGGGGGGAGCAATCAGCCCCAGCATTTT. It yields the protein CASSPLDGGSNQPQHF.

This clone appeared once. The chain combines TRBV21-1 with TRBJ2-5; the table's D call, TRBD2, has no DNA check behind it. TRBV21-1 is a recognized pseudogene. CDR3 length: 16 residues. Here the CDR3 reads CASSTTLTSCEETQYF. CDR3 DNA: TGTGCCAGCAGCACAACCCTTACTAGCTGTGAAGAGACCCAGTACTTC.

The rearrangement uses TRBV30 and TRBJ1-2, with D maybe TRBD1 (5 bases). Germline lookup yields CDR1 GTSNPN and CDR2 SVGIG (reference sequence). Trimming cost V 3 bases and J 4 bases, with 15 bases left between them. The CDR3 length is 14 residues. The DNA of the CDR3 is TGTGCCTGGAGCCCGGGACTGATCGTCTATGGCTACACCTTC. It is translated as CAWSPGLIVYGYTF.

The chain carries TRBV10-1 and TRBJ1-1, with 9 bases fitting TRBD1. V lost 1 base, J lost 5 bases, and 5 bases stayed unmatched. Looked up from germline, CDR1 is WNHNN and CDR2 is SYGVQD (reference sequence). The length of the CDR3 is 15 residues. In nucleotides, the CDR3 is TGCGCCAGCAGTGAGTACAGGGGGCTGGGGACTGAAGCTTTCTTT. Translation: CASSEYRGLGTEAFF.

This rearrangement joins TRBV14 to TRBJ1-2; 9 nucleotides align to TRBD1. The CDR3 covers 17 residues. Germline V gives CDR1 SGHDN, CDR2 FVKESK. Trimming at V came to 9 bases and at J to 5 bases, leaving 19 bases not matched to a gene. CDR3 nucleotides: TGTGCCAGACGCTTAGTGGCCCCTACAGGGGGCGCTTATGGCTACACCTTC. Translating gives CARRLVAPTGGAYGYTF.

The genes are TRBV5-1 and TRBJ1-4; D not certain. Germline loops: CDR1 SGHRS, CDR2 YFSETQ. The V gene lost 4 bases and the J gene lost 0 bases, with 7 bases spanning the gap. There are 14 residues in the CDR3. For the CDR3, the DNA is TGCGCCAGCAGCCTGGCGGCAACTAATGAAAAACTGTTTTTT. Its translation is CASSLAATNEKLFF. Combining the CDR3 with reference TRBV5-1 and TRBJ1-4 gives the whole variable domain KAGVTQTPRYLIKTRGQQVTLSCSPISGHRSVSWYQQTPGQGLQFLFEYFSETQRNKGNFPGRFSGRQFSNSRSEMNVSTLELGDSALYLCASSLAATNEKLFFGSGTQLSVL.

The chain carries TRBV7-9 and TRBJ2-7; unclear D gene. Germline CDR1 is SEHNR and CDR2 is FQNEAQ (reference sequence). The CDR3 contains 11 residues. V was clipped by 1 base and J by 6 bases, with 4 bases between them. This CDR3 is CASSLDREQYF. The CDR3 nucleotides are TGTGCCAGCAGCTTAGATCGCGAGCAGTACTTC.

V usage is TRBV6-5 and J usage is TRBJ1-1, with a possible D match to TRBD1 (5 bases). Per the germline V gene, CDR1 is MNHEY and CDR2 is SVGAGI. V lost 2 bases, J lost 3 bases, and 7 bases lay in between. The CDR3 covers 13 residues. The CDR3 region has the DNA TGTGCCAGCAGTTACGGGGGGTACACTGAAGCTTTCTTT. It yields the protein CASSYGGYTEAFF.

This clone was recorded only once. This chain uses TRBV29-1 with TRBJ1-2; D perhaps matches TRBD1 (6 bases). The CDR3 runs 11 residues. Germline CDR1 SQVTM, CDR2 ANQGSEA. Trimming shortened V by 8 bases and J by 3 bases, and 10 bases separated the two germline ends. CDR3: CSLDSDYGYTF. The CDR3 coding sequence is TGCAGCCTGGACAGTGACTATGGCTACACCTTC.

The chain links TRBV7-9 to TRBJ1-2; possibly TRBD1 for D (6 bases). This CDR3 is 13 amino acids long. Germline assignment: CDR1 SEHNR and CDR2 FQNEAQ (reference sequence). With 1 base removed from V and 3 bases from J, the gap between germline ends came to 6 bases. CDR3 coding DNA: TGTGCCAGCAGCTTAGGACAGGACTATGGCTACACCTTC. Its translation: CASSLGQDYGYTF. The full variable domain, with the rest looked up from reference TRBV7-9 and TRBJ1-2, is DTGVSQNPRHKITKRGQNVTFRCDPISEHNRLYWYRQTLGQGPEFLTYFQNEAQLEKSRLLSDRFSAERPKGSFSTLEIQRTEQGDSAMYLCASSLGQDYGYTFGSGTRLTVV.

The J gene is TRBJ2-3, the V gene TRBV4-2; 10 nucleotides align to TRBD2. J was trimmed by 2 bases and V by 0 bases; bases with no gene match: 5. CDR1 and CDR2 (germline): LGHNA, YNFKEQ. The CDR3 extends over 17 amino acids. CDR3 in DNA: TGTGCCAGCAGCCAAGATTGGCTAGCGGGGGCCACAGATACGCAGTATTTT. Translation: CASSQDWLAGATDTQYF.

The chain has TRBV24-1 and TRBJ1-2; tentatively, D is TRBD1 (5 bases). Trimming removed 7 bases at V and 6 bases at J, with 11 bases between. The CDR3 sequence is 12 residues long. Germline V gene sequence: CDR1 KGHDR, CDR2 SFDVKD. As DNA, the CDR3 is TGTGCCACCAGCGACGGACACCATGGCTACACCTTC. It translates to CATSDGHHGYTF.

V gene TRBV7-6 combines with J gene TRBJ2-1; TRBD2 matches at 9 bases. V was pared by 3 bases and J by 2 bases, with 2 bases of the junction left unmatched. The germline V gene has CDR1 SGHVS and CDR2 FNYEAQ. The CDR3 contains 15 residues. The CDR3 reads CASSFSGGTYNEQFF. DNA for the CDR3: TGTGCCAGCAGCTTTAGCGGGGGAACCTACAATGAGCAGTTCTTC.

The CDR3 sequence is CASSLGTGDEQYF. DNA of the CDR3: TGTGCCAGCAGTCTAGGGACAGGGGACGAGCAGTACTTC. The V gene is TRBV6-6, the J gene TRBJ2-7, with TRBD1 matching over 10 bases. Per germline, CDR1 MNHNY and CDR2 SVGAGI (reference sequence). This CDR3 comprises 13 residues. V trimming: 5 bases; J trimming: 5 bases; junction bases outside the gene matches: 3.

V and J are TRBV15 and TRBJ2-1, with 8 nucleotides matching TRBD1. V was pared by 0 bases and J by 3 bases, with 7 bases of the junction left unmatched. The length of the CDR3 is 17 residues. Looked up from germline, CDR1 is LNHNV and CDR2 is YYDKDF (reference sequence). In nucleotides, the CDR3 is TGTGCCACCAGCAGAGATAAGCAGGGGGCCGGCTACAATGAGCAGTTCTTC. Translating it yields CATSRDKQGAGYNEQFF.

The chain employs TRBV6-5 and TRBJ2-7; 8 nucleotides line up with TRBD1. CDR1 and CDR2 from the germline V gene are MNHEY and SVGAGI. V was pared by 2 bases and J by 6 bases, with 6 bases of the junction left unmatched. This CDR3 contains 14 residues. The CDR3 sequence is CASSYGQGAFEQYF. DNA for the CDR3: TGTGCCAGCAGTTACGGGCAGGGGGCCTTCGAGCAGTACTTC.

The V call is TRBV5-6, the J call TRBJ1-1, with D possibly being TRBD1 (6 bases). With 1 base removed from V and 1 base from J, the gap between germline ends came to 14 bases. CDR1 is SGHDT and CDR2 is YYEEEE in the germline V gene. The length of the CDR3 is 16 residues. The CDR3 protein is CASSLMGSGENTEAFF. The CDR3 DNA reads as TGTGCCAGCAGCTTGATGGGGTCAGGGGAGAACACTGAAGCTTTCTTT. The full variable domain, rest sourced from reference TRBV5-6 and TRBJ1-1, is DAGVTQSPTHLIKTRGQQVTLRCSPKSGHDTVSWYQQALGQGPQFIFQYYEEEERQRGNFPDRFSGHQFPNYSSELNVNALLLGDSALYLCASSLMGSGENTEAFFGQGTRLTVV.

The rearrangement links TRBV7-3 to TRBJ2-6; TRBD1 is a possible D gene (6 bases). In germline, CDR1 is SGHTA, CDR2 FQGTGA. V gave up 2 bases and J gave up 0 bases, with 8 bases separating them. This CDR3 region has 16 residues. The CDR3 region is CASSLEGGSGANVLTF. The CDR3 DNA reads as TGTGCCAGCAGCTTAGAAGGGGGCTCTGGGGCCAACGTCCTGACTTTC. Looking up the rest from reference TRBV7-3 and TRBJ2-6 gives the full variable domain: GAGVSQTPSNKVTEKGKYVELRCDPISGHTALYWYRQSLGQGPEFLIYFQGTGAADDSGLPNDRFFAVRPEGSVSTLKIQRTERGDSAVYLCASSLEGGSGANVLTFGAGSRLTVL.

The chain carries TRBV3-1 (or the pseudogene TRBV3-2) and TRBJ2-7; the D gene is possibly TRBD1 (6 bases). The CDR3 is made up of 15 amino acids. Germline V gene sequence: CDR1 LGHDT, CDR2 YNNKEL (reference sequence). Trimming cost V 4 bases and J 6 bases, with 19 bases left between them. The chain's CDR3 is CASSPNRERGSEQYF. The CDR3 DNA reads as TGTGCCAGCAGCCCTAACAGGGAAAGGGGCTCCGAGCAGTACTTC.

The CDR3 DNA reads as TGTGCCAGCAGTTACTCGACAGGGGGGGGAAACACCATATATTTT. Its protein product is CASSYSTGGGNTIYF. V usage is TRBV6-5 and J usage is TRBJ1-3, with 9 bases matching TRBD1. The trim removed 0 bases at V and 4 bases at J, leaving 1 base unmatched. Germline V gene lookup returns CDR1 MNHEY and CDR2 SVGAGI. This CDR3 spans 15 amino acids.

The V and J genes are TRBV11-1 and TRBJ2-1; 7 bases align to TRBD2. The germline V gene encodes CDR1 SGHAT and CDR2 FQDESV (reference sequence). CDR3 length: 14 amino acids. Losses at the gene ends were 0 bases for V and 4 bases for J; bases not matched to a gene: 0. CDR3 amino acids: CASSLAGGYNEQFF. CDR3 sequence (DNA): TGTGCCAGCAGCTTAGCGGGGGGGTACAATGAGCAGTTCTTC.

The rearrangement joins TRBV7-5 to TRBJ1-1; the D call of TRBD1 is as the table states it, not checked on the DNA. TRBV7-5 is given as a pseudogene. There are 16 residues in the CDR3. The CDR3 region has the DNA TGTGTCAGAAGCCTTTACGTCGGACAGAAGAACACTGAAGCTTTCTTT. Protein product: CVRSLYVGQKNTEAFF.

This chain joins TRBV3-1 (or the pseudogene TRBV3-2) and TRBJ1-3; D gene uncertain. The germline V and J ends were trimmed by 6 bases and 1 base, with 22 bases remaining between them. Germline CDR1 LGHDT, CDR2 YNNKEL (reference sequence). The CDR3 is 18 amino acids. For the CDR3, the DNA is TGTGCCAGCAGTCATAGAGGCCAAGTTTTGTGGTCTGGAAACACCATATATTTT. Translation: CASSHRGQVLWSGNTIYF.

This chain links TRBV2 with TRBJ2-6; D possibly corresponds to TRBD1 (5 bases). V dropped 6 bases and J dropped 2 bases, with 11 bases sitting between them. The germline gives CDR1 SNHLY, CDR2 FYNNEI. CDR3 length equals 15 residues. CDR3 sequence reads: CASSLQGAGANVLTF. The CDR3 DNA follows: TGTGCCAGCAGCCTCCAGGGCGCTGGGGCCAACGTCCTGACTTTC.

The V gene is TRBV6-5, the J gene TRBJ2-5; 7 bases agree with TRBD1. The V gene end was trimmed by 6 bases and the J gene end by 3 bases; junction bases not matched to a gene: 4. In germline, CDR1 is MNHEY, CDR2 SVGAGI. The CDR3 totals 13 residues. The CDR3 sequence: CASRKTGEETQYF. DNA of the CDR3: TGTGCCAGCAGAAAAACAGGGGAAGAGACCCAGTACTTC.

V gene TRBV25-1 combines with J gene TRBJ2-5; 8 bases map to TRBD1. CDR1 and CDR2 (germline): MGHDK, SYGVNS. After removal of 2 bases from V and 5 bases from J, the junction contained 7 bases not matched to a gene. The CDR3 is 15 residues long. Here the CDR3 reads CASSEAGQGPETQYF. DNA for the CDR3: TGTGCCAGCAGTGAAGCCGGACAGGGTCCGGAGACCCAGTACTTC.

V is TRBV19 and J is TRBJ1-2; D possibly corresponds to TRBD1 (6 bases). Germline V gives CDR1 LNHDA, CDR2 SQIVND (reference sequence). This CDR3 contains 14 residues. The V end lost 7 bases, the J end lost 5 bases, and 17 bases lay between the germline ends. DNA of the CDR3: TGTGCCAGTATGGGGGACAAGACGACTTATGGCTACACCTTC. Its protein product is CASMGDKTTYGYTF.

V usage is TRBV15 and J usage is TRBJ2-1, with a possible D match to TRBD2 (6 bases). CDR1 is LNHNV, CDR2 YYDKDF, per germline (reference sequence). The CDR3 sequence is 14 residues long. V lost 1 base, J lost 9 bases, and 13 bases lay in between. Written as DNA, the CDR3 is TGTGCCACCAGCAGAGTGAGGGACTGGGGTGAGCAGTTCTTC. Its protein product is CATSRVRDWGEQFF.

The chain has TRBV4-1 and TRBJ1-1; TRBD1 is a possible D gene (6 bases). The length of the CDR3 is 15 residues. Germline V gives CDR1 MGHRA, CDR2 YSYEKL. Trimming removed 2 bases from V and 1 base from J, with 11 bases in between. The CDR3 nucleotides are TGCGCCAGCAGCCAAATAGACAGGCCGAACACTGAAGCTTTCTTT. Translated, it gives CASSQIDRPNTEAFF.